This passage covers 28 T cell receptor beta chains from one sample sequenced in a study of chemoradiotherapy in HPV16-positive cancers. This table comes from immunoSEQ multiplex PCR, and its TCRdb copy is limited to in-frame clones, with some not included. The sample lists around 68,000 clones; 88% were seen once. This material consisted of blood, taken from a patient who underwent chemoradiotherapy. The source of these receptors is a human donor with HPV-associated anogenital cancer.

V is TRBV9 and J is TRBJ1-2, with D perhaps TRBD1 (5 bases). Per the germline V gene, CDR1 is SGDLS and CDR2 is YYNGEE. The germline V and J ends were trimmed by 2 bases and 3 bases, with 11 bases remaining between them. There are 14 residues in the CDR3. CDR3 sequence: CASSVDGADYGYTF. Written as DNA, the CDR3 is TGTGCCAGCAGCGTTGATGGGGCTGACTATGGCTACACCTTC.

The chain couples TRBV30 to TRBJ2-5, with 13 bases identical to TRBD2. The J segment lost 5 bases and the V segment lost 3 bases, leaving 9 bases of the junction unmatched. Germline assignment: CDR1 GTSNPN and CDR2 SVGIG (reference sequence). The CDR3 loop spans 16 amino acids. The CDR3: CAWSPGLAGERETQYF. The CDR3 DNA reads TGTGCCTGGAGCCCCGGACTAGCGGGGGAACGGGAGACCCAGTACTTC.

This clone was recorded once. The V call is TRBV18, the J call TRBJ2-3; the match to TRBD2 covers 16 bases. CDR3 length: 19 residues. Germline loops: CDR1 KGHSH, CDR2 LQKENI. J lost 0 bases, V lost 2 bases, and 5 bases had no gene match. CDR3 in DNA: TGTGCCAGCTCACCAAGTCCGGGACTAGCGGGGGGGAGCACAGATACGCAGTATTTT. Protein product: CASSPSPGLAGGSTDTQYF. Variable domain in full (rest from reference TRBV18 and TRBJ2-3): NAGVMQNPRHLVRRRGQEARLRCSPMKGHSHVYWYRQLPEEGLKFMVYLQKENIIDESGMPKERFSAEFPKEGPSILRIQQVVRGDSAAYFCASSPSPGLAGGSTDTQYFGPGTRLTVL.

The gene calls are TRBV4-1 and TRBJ2-3, with no clear D. The V end was cut by 0 bases, the J end by 4 bases, with 5 bases between. Germline V gives CDR1 MGHRA, CDR2 YSYEKL. This CDR3 comprises 13 residues. CDR3 region: CASSQDPADTQYF. The DNA of the CDR3 is TGCGCCAGCAGCCAAGATCCCGCAGATACGCAGTATTTT.

The chain recombines TRBV28 with TRBJ1-5; D not certain. In germline, CDR1 is MDHEN, CDR2 SYDVKM. The ends were cut back, 5 bases at V and 3 bases at J, with 8 bases in the middle. The CDR3 sequence is 13 residues long. CDR3 in amino acids: CASSPPHNQPQHF. CDR3 DNA: TGTGCCAGCAGTCCCCCCCACAATCAGCCCCAGCATTTT. The full variable domain, with the rest looked up from reference TRBV28 and TRBJ1-5, is DVKVTQSSRYLVKRTGEKVFLECVQDMDHENMFWYRQDPGLGLRLIYFSYDVKMKEKGDIPEGYSVSREKKERFSLILESASTNQTSMYLCASSPPHNQPQHFGDGTRLSIL.

This clone was recorded only once. The chain joins TRBV7-8 to TRBJ2-1; TRBD2 matches at 7 bases. Trimming cost V 4 bases and J 10 bases; bases outside gene matches: 10. The length of the CDR3 is 14 residues. CDR1 and CDR2 from the germline V gene are SGHVS and FQNEAQ. The CDR3 protein is CASSSGGLVWEQFF. In DNA form, the CDR3 reads TGTGCCAGCAGCTCAGGAGGACTAGTATGGGAGCAGTTCTTC.

This rearrangement joins TRBV7-9 to TRBJ2-3; no clear D gene. Deletions cut 4 bases from V and 2 bases from J, with 10 bases between. CDR3 length: 14 residues. Germline V gene lookup returns CDR1 SEHNR and CDR2 FQNEAQ (reference sequence). CDR3 loop: CASSSTPLTDTQYF. The CDR3 DNA sequence: TGTGCCAGCAGCTCCACACCCCTCACAGATACGCAGTATTTT.

The chain uses TRBV5-5 and TRBJ1-2; no firm D call. The ends were cut back, 1 base at V and 5 bases at J, with 9 bases in the middle. Germline-derived CDR1 and CDR2 are SGHKS and YYEKEE (reference sequence). The CDR3 consists of 13 residues. The CDR3 region is CASSLSGQYGYTF. CDR3 coding DNA: TGTGCCAGCAGCTTGTCGGGCCAGTATGGCTACACCTTC.

The chain couples TRBV19 to TRBJ1-3; D unresolved. The CDR3 consists of 13 residues. Deletions cut 3 bases from V and 1 base from J, with 4 bases between. Germline V gene lookup returns CDR1 LNHDA and CDR2 SQIVND (reference sequence). The CDR3, as DNA: TGTGCCAGTAGTATTACTTCTGGAAACACCATATATTTT. It encodes CASSITSGNTIYF. Full variable domain (remainder filled in from reference TRBV19 and TRBJ1-3): DGGITQSPKYLFRKEGQNVTLSCEQNLNHDAMYWYRQDPGQGLRLIYYSQIVNDFQKGDIAEGYSVSREKKESFPLTVTSAQKNPTAFYLCASSITSGNTIYFGEGSWLTVV.

This rearrangement joins TRBV27 to TRBJ1-2; a possible D gene is TRBD1 (6 bases). There are 16 residues in the CDR3. Deletions cut 0 bases from V and 4 bases from J, with 15 bases between. CDR1 MNHEY and CDR2 SMNVEV come from the germline V gene (reference sequence). The CDR3 reads CASSLSIGDRSYGYTF. CDR3 sequence (DNA): TGTGCCAGCAGTTTATCAATTGGCGACAGGAGCTATGGCTACACCTTC.

This rearrangement joins TRBV27 to TRBJ1-1, with D possibly matching TRBD1 (5 bases). Trimming shortened V by 2 bases and J by 3 bases, and 13 bases separated the two germline ends. The CDR3 loop spans 15 amino acids. Per the germline V gene, CDR1 is MNHEY and CDR2 is SMNVEV (reference sequence). The CDR3 here is CASSLNRGADTEAFF. Written as DNA, the CDR3 is TGTGCCAGCAGTTTAAACCGCGGGGCGGACACTGAAGCTTTCTTT.

The chain is built from TRBV7-3 and TRBJ2-1; 12 positions agree with TRBD2. The CDR3 extends over 15 amino acids. Unmatched junction bases numbered 3, after V lost 5 bases and J lost 4 bases. CDR1 and CDR2 from the germline V gene are SGHTA and FQGTGA. The CDR3 DNA reads as TGTGCCAGCAGCCCCACTAGCGGGGGGTACAATGAGCAGTTCTTC. Residues: CASSPTSGGYNEQFF. Full variable domain (remainder filled in from reference TRBV7-3 and TRBJ2-1): GAGVSQTPSNKVTEKGKYVELRCDPISGHTALYWYRQSLGQGPEFLIYFQGTGAADDSGLPNDRFFAVRPEGSVSTLKIQRTERGDSAVYLCASSPTSGGYNEQFFGPGTRLTVL.

The J gene is TRBJ2-1, the V gene TRBV27; D is ambiguous. CDR1 MNHEY and CDR2 SMNVEV come from the germline V gene (reference sequence). The CDR3 loop spans 14 amino acids. Trimming pared 2 bases from V and 7 bases from J, leaving 12 bases between. CDR3 in amino acids: CASSLAAPGNEQFF. The CDR3 coding sequence is TGTGCCAGCAGTTTAGCGGCCCCTGGAAATGAGCAGTTCTTC.

V usage is TRBV19 and J usage is TRBJ2-7; 8 nucleotides match TRBD2. Germline V gene sequence: CDR1 LNHDA, CDR2 SQIVND (reference sequence). CDR3 length: 11 amino acids. V lost 11 bases, J lost 7 bases, and 7 bases stayed unmatched. The CDR3 nucleotides are TGTGCCTCGGCGGGGGGAGGAGAGCAGTACTTC. It specifies CASAGGGEQYF.

The chain carries TRBV5-6 and TRBJ1-4; D unresolved. CDR1 is SGHDT, CDR2 YYEEEE, per germline. The CDR3 runs to 14 residues. Trimming pared 4 bases from V and 6 bases from J, leaving 13 bases between. The CDR3 sequence: CASSPGLSDEKLFF. In DNA form, the CDR3 reads TGTGCCAGCAGCCCGGGCTTGTCGGATGAAAAACTGTTTTTT.

This clone was observed a few times. The CDR3 coding sequence is TGTGCCAGCAGCCGAAGGGGGAGCGGGGGTTACGAGCAGTACTTC. Its translation: CASSRRGSGGYEQYF. This chain links TRBV13 with TRBJ2-7; the match to TRBD2 covers 8 bases. The CDR3 consists of 15 residues. From germline, CDR1 is PRHDT and CDR2 FYEKMQ (reference sequence). The trim removed 5 bases at V and 4 bases at J, leaving 10 bases unmatched.

This chain links TRBV5-4 with TRBJ2-2; D might be TRBD2 (5 bases). This CDR3 is built from 13 residues. Trimming took 4 bases from V and 5 from J, leaving 9 bases between them. Germline V gene data show CDR1 as SGHNT and CDR2 as YYREEE (reference sequence). The DNA for the CDR3 is TGTGCCAGCAGCCCCGGGGTTACCGGGGAGCTGTTTTTT. It is translated as CASSPGVTGELFF.

This sequence joins TRBV18 and TRBJ2-4; D may be TRBD1 (5 bases). Deletions cut 3 bases from V and 3 bases from J, with 6 bases between. Germline V gene data show CDR1 as KGHSH and CDR2 as LQKENI. The CDR3 has 13 amino acids. For the CDR3, the DNA is TGTGCCAGCTCACCTGACAGCAAAAACATTCAGTACTTC. It is translated as CASSPDSKNIQYF.

This clone appeared a single time. The chain carries TRBV5-4 and TRBJ2-2; 8 bases map to TRBD2. Germline loops: CDR1 SGHNT, CDR2 YYREEE (reference sequence). This CDR3 contains 17 residues. V lost 2 bases, J lost 0 bases, and 6 bases stayed unmatched. For the CDR3, the DNA is TGTGCCAGCAGCTTAAATACGGGACTAGCGAACACCGGGGAGCTGTTTTTT. It yields the protein CASSLNTGLANTGELFF. Looking up the rest from reference TRBV5-4 and TRBJ2-2 gives the full variable domain: ETGVTQSPTHLIKTRGQQVTLRCSSQSGHNTVSWYQQALGQGPQFIFQYYREEENGRGNFPPRFSGLQFPNYSSELNVNALELDDSALYLCASSLNTGLANTGELFFGEGSRLTVL.

This clone appeared once. The chain combines TRBV13 with TRBJ1-3; D unclear. The CDR3 has 12 amino acids. Looked up from germline, CDR1 is PRHDT and CDR2 is FYEKMQ (reference sequence). Trimming stripped 1 base from V and 7 bases from J, with 5 bases between. CDR3 residues: CASSLDGNTIYF. The CDR3 DNA reads TGTGCCAGCAGCTTAGACGGTAACACCATATATTTT.

The chain joins TRBV29-1 to TRBJ2-7, with unresolved D. CDR1 is SQVTM, CDR2 ANQGSEA, per germline. V gave up 7 bases and J gave up 2 bases, with 12 bases separating them. This CDR3 region has 12 residues. The CDR3 nucleotides are TGCAGCGCCTCTTCCCAAACCTACGAGCAGTACTTC. This gives the protein CSASSQTYEQYF.

The chain links TRBV5-6 to TRBJ1-1; D gene ambiguous. CDR3 length: 14 residues. Germline V lookup: CDR1 SGHDT, CDR2 YYEEEE. Trimming removed 2 bases from V and 7 bases from J, with 15 bases in between. The CDR3: CASSFGDLGLEAFF. The CDR3 coding sequence is TGTGCCAGCAGCTTCGGCGACCTAGGCCTTGAAGCTTTCTTT.

V gene TRBV6-4 combines with J gene TRBJ1-2; no firm D call. There are 15 residues in the CDR3. Trimming took off 0 bases at V and 5 bases at J, with 13 bases between the two ends. The V gene's germline CDR1 is MRHNA and CDR2 SNTAGT. Written as DNA, the CDR3 is TGTGCCAGCAGTGACTCTTCGGGGAGGAGGTATGGCTACACCTTC. It specifies CASSDSSGRRYGYTF.

The chain has TRBV28 and TRBJ1-1; D is unclear. Trimming removed 3 bases at V and 6 bases at J, with 14 bases between. In germline, CDR1 is MDHEN, CDR2 SYDVKM. The CDR3 runs 14 residues. The CDR3 sequence is CASSLETELPEAFF. CDR3 in DNA: TGTGCCAGCAGTTTGGAGACGGAGCTCCCTGAAGCTTTCTTT.

This clone appeared once. This chain links TRBV19 with TRBJ1-5; the D is unclear. V lost 4 bases and J lost 3, with 7 bases in between. CDR1 and CDR2 from the germline V gene are LNHDA and SQIVND (reference sequence). This CDR3 is 13 amino acids long. CDR3 sequence (DNA): TGTGCCAGTAGTAAACAAGTCAATCAGCCCCAGCATTTT. Its translation is CASSKQVNQPQHF.

This clone was detected once. The V gene is TRBV10-3, the J gene TRBJ2-2; 7 bases are shared with TRBD1. Trimming at V came to 10 bases and at J to 0 bases, leaving 5 bases not matched to a gene. This CDR3 contains 14 residues. CDR1 ENHRY and CDR2 SYGVKD come from the germline V gene. The chain's CDR3 is CATRGQTNTGELFF. For the CDR3, the DNA is TGTGCCACTAGGGGACAGACGAACACCGGGGAGCTGTTTTTT.

This clone was seen more than once but under ten times. This sequence joins TRBV18 and TRBJ1-5; D not certain. Germline V gene data show CDR1 as KGHSH and CDR2 as LQKENI. V was pared by 1 base and J by 7 bases, with 11 bases between. The CDR3 is 14 amino acids. This CDR3 reads CASSPQGMEQPQHF. The CDR3 bases are TGTGCCAGCTCACCACAGGGCATGGAACAGCCCCAGCATTTT.

The genes are TRBV6-1 and TRBJ1-1; TRBD1 matches at 10 bases. The CDR3 runs to 15 residues. The germline V gene has CDR1 MNHNS and CDR2 SASEGT. With V trimmed by 2 bases and J by 3 bases, 3 bases remained unmatched. The CDR3 DNA reads TGTGCCAGCAGTGAATATGGACAGGGGGACACTGAAGCTTTCTTT. It is translated as CASSEYGQGDTEAFF.